This T cell receptor (beta chain) was captured by sequencing in a study of blood T cell repertoires in COVID-19. Sequencing was performed with immunoSEQ multiplex PCR; in TCRdb, only in-frame clones are kept and a portion is missing. Of about 430,000 clones listed, more than 80% are singletons. The CDR3 sequence is 15 residues long. The germline V and J ends were trimmed by 3 bases and 2 bases, with 10 bases remaining between them. Germline V lookup: CDR1 MNHEY, CDR2 SMNVEV (reference sequence). The chain joins TRBV27 to TRBJ2-2; maybe TRBD2 (6 bases). The specimen was PBMCs or T cells enriched from blood (not recorded which). The receptor was isolated from a man younger than 45 who had recovered from COVID-19. The CDR3 is CASSLRGGNTGELFF. The CDR3 DNA sequence: TGTGCCAGCAGTTTGAGGGGAGGTAACACCGGGGAGCTGTTTTTT.